A single sample gave rise to the 27 T cell receptor beta chains below, sequenced in a study of T cells in Graves' hyperthyroidism and ophthalmopathy. TCR beta CDR3 regions were amplified from RNA transcripts. HTBI primers were used for first-round RT-PCR of the TCR CDR3. TCRdb re-called the multiplex PCR reads with MiXCR, one entry per CDR3 protein. The profile shows approximately 420,000 distinct CDR3 sequences, 14% to 15% of them singletons. The sample consisted of blood. These TCRs come from a woman in her twenties or thirties with Graves' hyperthyroidism.

This clonotype was counted at least ten times. This chain uses TRBV12-3 or TRBV12-4 with TRBJ2-7, with 7 nucleotides matching TRBD2. There are 16 residues in the CDR3. The junction had 10 bases not matched to a gene; V was cut back by 5 bases and J by 0 bases. The CDR3 loop is CASSPGGEGPSYEQYF. CDR3 DNA sequence: TGTGCCAGCAGTCCGGGTGGGGAGGGACCCTCCTACGAGCAGTACTTC.

This clonotype was seen ten or more times. CDR3 bases: TGCGCCAGCAGTGAGTACCGCACAGATACGCAGTATTTT. The encoded protein is CASSEYRTDTQYF. The chain carries TRBV10-1 and TRBJ2-3; D gene unclear. Trimming took 1 base from V and 1 from J, leaving 3 bases between them. Germline assignment: CDR1 WNHNN and CDR2 SYGVQD (reference sequence). The CDR3 consists of 13 residues.

This clonotype has at least ten counts. The chain uses TRBV3-1 and TRBJ2-3, with D possibly being TRBD2 (6 bases). Germline loops: CDR1 LGHDT, CDR2 YNNKEL (reference sequence). V lost 4 bases, J lost 6 bases, and 20 bases lay in between. CDR3 length: 16 residues. CDR3 nucleotide sequence: TGTGCCAGCAGCCCAACTTGGGCTAGCGTGTCTGATACGCAGTATTTT. Translating it yields CASSPTWASVSDTQYF.

The genes are TRBV7-6 and TRBJ2-2; either TRBD1 or TRBD2 may supply D (6 bases each). This CDR3 is built from 15 residues. The V gene's germline CDR1 is SGHVS and CDR2 FNYEAQ. Trimming pared 5 bases from V and 6 bases from J, leaving 16 bases between. CDR3 in DNA: TGTGCCAGCAGCCCCCTACCGGGGGCACCCGGGGAGCTGTTTTTT. It translates to CASSPLPGAPGELFF.

The rearrangement links TRBV4-2 to TRBJ2-5; D is perhaps TRBD1 (6 bases). CDR1 and CDR2 from the germline V gene are LGHNA and YNFKEQ. CDR3 length: 11 residues. The V end was cut by 1 base, the J end by 13 bases, with 10 bases between. CDR3 sequence: CASSQGDNRYF. Written as DNA, the CDR3 is TGTGCCAGCAGCCAAGGGGACAATCGGTACTTC.

This clonotype was counted ten times or more. The chain carries TRBV20-1 and TRBJ2-5, with 8 nucleotides matching TRBD1. The CDR3 runs to 12 residues. In germline, CDR1 is DFQATT, CDR2 SNEGSKA (reference sequence). The V segment lost 4 bases and the J segment 5 bases; nucleotides outside the gene matches: 3. The CDR3 bases are TGCAGTGCTACGACAGGGGACGAGACCCAGTACTTC. This encodes CSATTGDETQYF.

The chain has TRBV15 and TRBJ1-5; D possibly corresponds to TRBD1 (6 bases). The germline V gene has CDR1 LNHNV and CDR2 YYDKDF (reference sequence). V dropped 0 bases and J dropped 5 bases, with 11 bases sitting between them. CDR3 length equals 15 residues. The CDR3 protein is CATSRDRGLDQPQHF. The DNA of the CDR3 is TGTGCCACCAGCAGAGATAGGGGGTTGGATCAGCCCCAGCATTTT. The full variable domain, completed using reference TRBV15 and TRBJ1-5, is DAMVIQNPRYQVTQFGKPVTLSCSQTLNHNVMYWYQQKSSQAPKLLFHYYDKDFNNEADTPDNFQSRRPNTSFCFLDIRSPGLGDTAMYLCATSRDRGLDQPQHFGDGTRLSIL.

The table lists this clonotype with a few counts. V usage is TRBV20-1 and J usage is TRBJ2-2, with TRBD1 matching over 9 bases. The CDR3 has 16 residues. Per the germline V gene, CDR1 is DFQATT and CDR2 is SNEGSKA (reference sequence). The V gene end was trimmed by 6 bases and the J gene end by 5 bases; junction bases not matched to a gene: 13. The CDR3 sequence: CSAAGTGMSGTGELFF. The CDR3 DNA follows: TGCAGTGCCGCCGGGACAGGGATGAGCGGAACCGGGGAGCTGTTTTTT.

This clonotype was seen only a few times. This chain connects TRBV5-4 to TRBJ2-1, with 7 bases fitting TRBD2. Germline-derived CDR1 and CDR2 are SGHNT and YYREEE (reference sequence). V lost 4 bases to trimming and J lost 10 bases; unmatched junction nucleotides: 20. The CDR3 is 17 amino acids. The CDR3 DNA reads as TGTGCCAGCAGCGCGGGGTGGGGAGGGAGGACCCCCTCCGAGCAGTTCTTC. It is translated as CASSAGWGGRTPSEQFF.

This clonotype was seen repeatedly, ten times or more. CDR3 nucleotides: TGCGCCAGCAGCTCCCTACAGGGGACCTCCTACGAGCAGTACTTC. Translating it yields CASSSLQGTSYEQYF. The chain links TRBV5-1 to TRBJ2-7; 7 nucleotides agree with TRBD1. Unmatched junction bases numbered 6, after V lost 3 bases and J lost 0 bases. Germline lookup yields CDR1 SGHRS and CDR2 YFSETQ. The CDR3 length is 15 residues.

This clonotype was picked up many times. The chain combines TRBV30 with TRBJ1-1; D is unclear. The CDR3 loop spans 17 amino acids. Germline-derived CDR1 and CDR2 are GTSNPN and SVGIG (reference sequence). The V end lost 4 bases, the J end lost 1 base, and 22 bases lay between the germline ends. CDR3: CAWTYGALPLSNTEAFF. The CDR3, as DNA: TGTGCCTGGACCTACGGAGCCCTGCCACTCTCGAACACTGAAGCTTTCTTT.

This clonotype was detected a few times. The CDR3 nucleotides read TGCGCCAGCAGCCAAGATCCTTCAGGGGTGGATGGCTACACCTTC. Translation: CASSQDPSGVDGYTF. This chain uses TRBV4-1 with TRBJ1-2, with D possibly TRBD1 on 6 matching bases. The CDR3 totals 15 residues. The germline V gene has CDR1 MGHRA and CDR2 YSYEKL. Trimming cost V 0 bases and J 6 bases, with 14 bases left between them.

This clonotype was counted between two and nine times. The V and J genes are TRBV29-1 and TRBJ1-2; D gene ambiguous. Per germline, CDR1 SQVTM and CDR2 ANQGSEA. V was clipped by 1 base and J by 3 bases, with 9 bases between them. The CDR3 contains 13 residues. The CDR3 nucleotides are TGCAGCGTTGAAGGTGGGGTTGACTATGGCTACACCTTC. Its translation: CSVEGGVDYGYTF.

This clonotype was observed many times. This chain uses TRBV5-1 with TRBJ2-3; 12 bases align to TRBD2. Germline V gives CDR1 SGHRS, CDR2 YFSETQ. The CDR3 has 20 residues. With 4 bases clipped from V and 0 bases from J, the junction kept 15 bases outside the gene matches. Here the CDR3 reads CASSGRLAGDLALSTDTQYF. CDR3 bases: TGCGCCAGCAGCGGGAGACTAGCGGGAGATTTGGCCTTAAGCACAGATACGCAGTATTTT.

This clonotype was recorded a few times. The genes are TRBV27 and TRBJ1-5, with TRBD1 identical over 7 bases. This CDR3 comprises 15 residues. The junction had 6 bases not matched to a gene; V was cut back by 4 bases and J by 3 bases. Germline CDR1 MNHEY, CDR2 SMNVEV (reference sequence). The CDR3 loop is CASSSGTVANQPQHF. The CDR3 DNA reads as TGTGCCAGCAGTTCCGGGACAGTTGCCAATCAGCCCCAGCATTTT.

This clonotype was picked up a small number of times. The chain uses TRBV5-1 and TRBJ2-1; no reliable D call. CDR3 length equals 15 residues. In germline, CDR1 is SGHRS, CDR2 YFSETQ. Trimming removed 4 bases from V and 2 bases from J, with 13 bases in between. CDR3 nucleotides: TGCGCCAGCAGCCCTGAAGGAGCTACCTACAATGAGCAGTTCTTC. Its protein is CASSPEGATYNEQFF.

This clonotype was detected ten times or more. V usage is TRBV12-3 or TRBV12-4 and J usage is TRBJ2-7, with D unresolved. This CDR3 spans 12 amino acids. V shed 1 base and J shed 7 bases, with 8 bases lying between them. The CDR3 sequence is CASSLELGEQYF. In DNA, the CDR3 is TGTGCCAGCAGTTTAGAACTGGGAGAGCAGTACTTC.

This clonotype came up many times. The chain has TRBV20-1 and TRBJ2-1, with TRBD2 identical over 7 bases. This CDR3 comprises 19 residues. Per the germline V gene, CDR1 is DFQATT and CDR2 is SNEGSKA (reference sequence). After removal of 0 bases from V and 0 bases from J, the junction contained 14 bases not matched to a gene. The CDR3 loop reads CSARDAGYQAGSSYNEQFF. Here the CDR3 DNA reads TGCAGTGCTAGAGACGCGGGGTATCAAGCGGGGAGCTCCTACAATGAGCAGTTCTTC.

In this sample, this clonotype turned up many times. The V call is TRBV28, the J call TRBJ2-1; no clear D. The CDR3 extends over 16 amino acids. CDR1 MDHEN and CDR2 SYDVKM come from the germline V gene. The V end was cut by 2 bases, the J end by 3 bases, with 14 bases between. The CDR3 DNA reads TGTGCCAGCAGTTTAGGTAGGCAGGCTCGCTACAATGAGCAGTTCTTC. Translating gives CASSLGRQARYNEQFF.

V usage is TRBV10-3 and J usage is TRBJ2-1; TRBD2 aligns across 11 bases. V lost 7 bases to trimming and J lost 5 bases; unmatched junction nucleotides: 4. The germline V gene encodes CDR1 ENHRY and CDR2 SYGVKD. This CDR3 has 14 amino acids. The CDR3 protein is CAITGTSGHNEQFF. CDR3 sequence (DNA): TGTGCCATCACCGGGACTAGCGGCCACAATGAGCAGTTCTTC.

Written as DNA, the CDR3 is TGTGCCAGCAGCCCACTATCTAATTCACCCCTCCACTTT. Translating gives CASSPLSNSPLHF. The chain recombines TRBV7-9 with TRBJ1-6; D not certain. The V end lost 5 bases, the J end lost 6 bases, and 8 bases lay between the germline ends. Germline assignment: CDR1 SEHNR and CDR2 FQNEAQ (reference sequence). This CDR3 spans 13 amino acids.

This clonotype was picked up many times. This chain connects TRBV10-3 to TRBJ1-5; 10 positions agree with TRBD1. V lost 3 bases to trimming and J lost 0 bases; unmatched junction nucleotides: 2. Germline assignment: CDR1 ENHRY and CDR2 SYGVKD. CDR3 size: 16 residues. CDR3 DNA sequence: TGTGCCATCAGTGACGGGACAGGGGATAGCAATCAGCCCCAGCATTTT. Translated: CAISDGTGDSNQPQHF.

This clonotype appeared many times. The chain recombines TRBV7-2 with TRBJ1-5, with 7 bases identical to TRBD1. From germline, CDR1 is SGHTA and CDR2 FQGNSA. CDR3 length equals 13 residues. V lost 6 bases to trimming and J lost 7 bases; unmatched junction nucleotides: 6. The CDR3 DNA reads TGTGCCAGCAGTCGAGACAGGGACCAGCCCCAGCATTTT. Translated, it gives CASSRDRDQPQHF.

J is TRBJ2-2 and V is TRBV4-1; possibly TRBD1 for D (5 bases). Germline loops: CDR1 MGHRA, CDR2 YSYEKL. V was clipped by 0 bases and J by 4 bases, with 15 bases between them. The CDR3 runs 17 residues. The CDR3 nucleotides read TGCGCCAGCAGCCAAGATCCCCCAGGGATGGCCACCGGGGAGCTGTTTTTT. As protein: CASSQDPPGMATGELFF.

This chain uses TRBV6-9 with TRBJ1-1; D gene uncertain. The length of the CDR3 is 18 residues. Between the trimmed V and J ends, which lost 4 bases and 1 base, there was a span of 22 bases. Per germline, CDR1 MNHGY and CDR2 SVAAGI. The CDR3 coding sequence is TGTGCCAGCAGTTTGAACCGAGGAGTTAGGCATACGAACACTGAAGCTTTCTTT. It codes for CASSLNRGVRHTNTEAFF.

This clonotype was counted at least ten times. V and J are TRBV6-1 and TRBJ2-1, with 11 bases lining up with TRBD2. The length of the CDR3 is 16 residues. The germline V gene encodes CDR1 MNHNS and CDR2 SASEGT. The J segment lost 7 bases and the V segment lost 6 bases, leaving 11 bases of the junction unmatched. In DNA, the CDR3 is TGTGCCAGCAGCCACATAGCGGGAGGGCCTAGAAATGAGCAGTTCTTC. Residues: CASSHIAGGPRNEQFF.

This clonotype was detected many times. The chain uses TRBV9 and TRBJ2-5, with D hard to call. CDR3 length equals 15 residues. The V end lost 0 bases, the J end lost 3 bases, and 12 bases lay between the germline ends. Germline V lookup: CDR1 SGDLS, CDR2 YYNGEE. In DNA form, the CDR3 reads TGTGCCAGCAGCGTAGGTGTGGGAAAGGAAGAGACCCAGTACTTC. Residues: CASSVGVGKEETQYF.